The 5 T cell receptor beta chains below all came from one sample that was sequenced in a study of shared clonotypes between healthy human individuals. Libraries were prepared by immunoSEQ multiplex PCR; TCRdb keeps only in-frame clonotypes and omits some of them. Of roughly 2.4 million clones listed, 95% were seen once; the top ten hold 0.1% to 0.15%. The specimen was naive CD4+ T cells sorted from blood. Indicated subset: CD45RA+ positively selected. Receptor source: a young man in good health.

A remark on this clone: Other DNA sequences from this sample encode an identical CDR3 as well. The chain employs TRBV30 and TRBJ2-5; tentatively, D is TRBD2 (6 bases). Germline CDR1 reads GTSNPN; CDR2 reads SVGIG (reference sequence). The CDR3 extends over 12 amino acids. Trimming took off 0 bases at V and 5 bases at J, with 7 bases between the two ends. CDR3 sequence: CAWSVGGETQYF. The CDR3 DNA follows: TGTGCCTGGAGTGTTGGGGGGGAGACCCAGTACTTC.

The V call is TRBV28, the J call TRBJ2-4, with D maybe TRBD2 (6 bases). Germline CDR1 reads MDHEN; CDR2 reads SYDVKM. Trimming took off 10 bases at V and 1 base at J, with 17 bases between the two ends. The CDR3 loop spans 15 amino acids. In nucleotides, the CDR3 is TGTGCCACATTTGGAGGGACTCTGGCCAAAAACATTCAGTACTTC. It codes for CATFGGTLAKNIQYF.

The chain recombines TRBV27 with TRBJ1-1, with D unresolved. The V gene lost 11 bases and the J gene lost 3 bases, with 10 bases spanning the gap. Germline-derived CDR1 and CDR2 are MNHEY and SMNVEV (reference sequence). The CDR3 is 11 residues long. The CDR3: CACGRDTEAFF. The CDR3 nucleotides are TGTGCCTGTGGGCGTGACACTGAAGCTTTCTTT.

This clone was found a few times. This chain links TRBV28 with TRBJ1-1; 11 positions match TRBD1. The J segment lost 8 bases and the V segment lost 4 bases, leaving 9 bases of the junction unmatched. Germline V lookup: CDR1 MDHEN, CDR2 SYDVKM. This CDR3 comprises 15 residues. CDR3: CASSWGQGDKLEAFF. CDR3 bases: TGTGCCAGCAGTTGGGGACAGGGGGATAAACTGGAAGCTTTCTTT.

The V and J genes are TRBV9 and TRBJ2-5, with 8 bases lining up with TRBD2. The trim removed 4 bases at V and 0 bases at J, leaving 5 bases unmatched. The length of the CDR3 is 15 residues. Germline V CDR1 and CDR2: SGDLS, YYNGEE. In nucleotides, the CDR3 is TGTGCCAGCAGCCCATTAGCGGGATACCAAGAGACCCAGTACTTC. Its protein is CASSPLAGYQETQYF.